The 24 T cell receptor beta chains listed next were all sequenced from one sample in a study of CD8 T cells in ankylosing spondylitis. Study-wide results and caveats: For ankylosing spondylitis blood, a TCR beta motif of under ten highly homologous variants appeared characteristic.

No antigen has been identified for these receptors. Via MiXCR, TCRdb re-called the 5' RACE reads, giving one row per CDR3 protein. The sample has over 400,000 distinct CDR3 sequences, roughly 27% seen once. Sequencing input: blood, either unsorted or a sorted T cell fraction (not recorded which). Receptors originate from a male donor with ankylosing spondylitis.

In its sample, this clonotype was seen a few times. The chain joins TRBV5-1 to TRBJ2-1; D unclear. Looked up from germline, CDR1 is SGHRS and CDR2 is YFSETQ. V was cut by 1 base and J by 5 bases, with 7 bases left in between. The CDR3 is made up of 13 amino acids. The CDR3, as DNA: TGCGCCAGCAGCTTGCTCCCTGACAATGAGCAGTTCTTC. This gives the protein CASSLLPDNEQFF.

The chain couples TRBV7-9 to TRBJ1-2; 8 bases align to TRBD1. CDR1 and CDR2 from the germline V gene are SEHNR and FQNEAQ (reference sequence). This CDR3 region has 13 residues. The V and J ends lost 4 bases and 4 bases, in that order; junction bases with no gene match: 2. CDR3: CASSSDRVYGYTF. For the CDR3, the DNA is TGTGCCAGCAGCTCGGACAGGGTCTATGGCTACACCTTC.

In this sample, this clonotype turned up a few times. The chain joins TRBV4-1 to TRBJ2-5; perhaps D is TRBD1 or TRBD2 (7 bases each). Germline V CDR1 and CDR2: MGHRA, YSYEKL. V was clipped by 4 bases and J by 1 base, with 25 bases between them. CDR3 length equals 19 residues. Here the CDR3 DNA reads TGCGCCAGCAGCCTGAGACAGGGTGGTACAGCGGGGATCCAAGAGACCCAGTACTTC. Translating gives CASSLRQGGTAGIQETQYF.

The chain joins TRBV3-1 to TRBJ2-2; the D is unclear. Trimming shortened V by 1 base and J by 2 bases, and 8 bases separated the two germline ends. The V gene's germline CDR1 is LGHDT and CDR2 YNNKEL (reference sequence). CDR3 length: 15 residues. In nucleotides, the CDR3 is TGTGCCAGCAGCCAAGTTGACCGAAACACCGGGGAGCTGTTTTTT. Its protein product is CASSQVDRNTGELFF. Looking up the rest from reference TRBV3-1 and TRBJ2-2 gives the full variable domain: DTAVSQTPKYLVTQMGNDKSIKCEQNLGHDTMYWYKQDSKKFLKIMFSYNNKELIINETVPNRFSPKSPDKAHLNLHINSLELGDSAVYFCASSQVDRNTGELFFGEGSRLTVL.

This clonotype has more than one count but fewer than ten. The chain is built from TRBV11-3 and TRBJ1-3; tentatively, D is TRBD1 (6 bases). Germline lookup yields CDR1 SGHNT and CDR2 YENEEA. V was trimmed by 5 bases and J by 0 bases, leaving 11 bases between them. This CDR3 comprises 15 residues. CDR3 protein: CASSQGQFSGNTIYF. The CDR3 nucleotides read TGTGCCAGCAGCCAAGGACAGTTCTCTGGAAACACCATATATTTT.

The chain uses TRBV15 and TRBJ1-3; D gene ambiguous. This CDR3 region has 13 residues. Germline V gene sequence: CDR1 LNHNV, CDR2 YYDKDF (reference sequence). V was trimmed by 5 bases and J by 4 bases, leaving 9 bases between them. This CDR3 reads CATSARQGNTIYF. Here the CDR3 DNA reads TGTGCCACCAGCGCCCGGCAAGGAAACACCATATATTTT.

The chain links TRBV2 to TRBJ1-1; unclear D gene. Germline V CDR1 and CDR2: SNHLY, FYNNEI. The V and J ends lost 6 bases and 6 bases respectively, with 11 bases between them. The CDR3 consists of 12 residues. The CDR3 sequence is CASRGSDPEAFF. The CDR3, as DNA: TGTGCCAGCAGAGGCTCAGACCCTGAAGCTTTCTTT.

V is TRBV12-3 or TRBV12-4 and J is TRBJ1-5, with TRBD1 matching over 7 bases. The J segment lost 4 bases and the V segment lost 7 bases, leaving 19 bases of the junction unmatched. The CDR3 contains 18 residues. CDR3 residues: CASTLYTIGGQKNQPQHF. As DNA, the CDR3 is TGTGCCAGCACCCTCTACACAATCGGGGGACAGAAAAATCAGCCCCAGCATTTT.

This clonotype has more than one count but fewer than ten. J is TRBJ1-6 and V is TRBV20-1, with D perhaps matching TRBD1 (5 bases). This CDR3 comprises 13 residues. From germline, CDR1 is DFQATT and CDR2 SNEGSKA (reference sequence). V lost 5 bases to trimming and J lost 6 bases, with 11 bases between them. The CDR3 DNA reads TGCAGTGCTCCAGGGTGGGCTAATTCACCCCTCCACTTT. Translating gives CSAPGWANSPLHF.

The rearrangement links TRBV11-2 to TRBJ1-6, with D maybe TRBD1 (6 bases). From germline, CDR1 is SGHAT and CDR2 FQNNGV. V gave up 5 bases and J gave up 0 bases, with 14 bases separating them. The CDR3 is 17 amino acids. As DNA, the CDR3 is TGTGCCAGCAGCCTTAGGACAGAGAGCTCCTATAATTCACCCCTCCACTTT. Translation gives CASSLRTESSYNSPLHF.

The chain links TRBV7-8 to TRBJ1-6; TRBD1 is a possible D gene (5 bases). The CDR3 runs 14 residues. CDR1 is SGHVS, CDR2 FQNEAQ, per germline. With 5 bases removed from V and 6 bases from J, the gap between germline ends came to 11 bases. The CDR3: CASSPNRSNSPLHF. In nucleotides, the CDR3 is TGTGCCAGCAGCCCTAACAGGAGTAATTCACCCCTCCACTTT.

There are a few counts of this clonotype. V gene TRBV7-9 combines with J gene TRBJ2-1, with D possibly TRBD2 on 6 matching bases. CDR1 is SEHNR and CDR2 is FQNEAQ in the germline V gene (reference sequence). V lost 0 bases and J lost 4, with 13 bases in between. The CDR3 runs to 16 residues. CDR3 amino acids: CASSLAGGRSYNEQFF. CDR3 bases: TGTGCCAGCAGCTTAGCGGGGGGACGGAGTTACAATGAGCAGTTCTTC.

The chain carries TRBV6-1 and TRBJ2-5, with 7 bases identical to TRBD2. The CDR3 totals 15 residues. CDR1 is MNHNS and CDR2 is SASEGT in the germline V gene. V was clipped by 6 bases and J by 3 bases; unmatched bases: 10. CDR3 sequence (DNA): TGTGCCAGCAGGGACTGGGAGGGTAATGAAGAGACCCAGTACTTC. Its translation: CASRDWEGNEETQYF.

The V and J genes are TRBV19 and TRBJ2-1; 8 positions match TRBD1. The germline gives CDR1 LNHDA, CDR2 SQIVND (reference sequence). J lost 5 bases, V lost 7 bases, and 10 bases had no gene match. This CDR3 is built from 15 residues. The chain's CDR3 is CASNRGLNLNNEQFF. For the CDR3, the DNA is TGTGCCAGTAACAGGGGGTTGAACCTCAACAATGAGCAGTTCTTC.

This clonotype appeared a few times. This chain uses TRBV11-1 with TRBJ2-1; perhaps TRBD2 as D (6 bases). Trimming took off 6 bases at V and 3 bases at J, with 12 bases between the two ends. The CDR3 sequence is 14 residues long. Germline assignment: CDR1 SGHAT and CDR2 FQDESV (reference sequence). CDR3 residues: CASSPGLFYNEQFF. Here the CDR3 DNA reads TGTGCCAGCAGTCCAGGACTATTCTACAATGAGCAGTTCTTC.

The V and J genes are TRBV3-1 and TRBJ1-5, with TRBD1 matching over 7 bases. Trimming took 4 bases from V and 5 from J; bases not matched to a gene: 5. This CDR3 is 14 amino acids long. Germline V gene lookup returns CDR1 LGHDT and CDR2 YNNKEL (reference sequence). CDR3 bases: TGTGCCAGCAGCCTCGGGACAGTCGATCAGCCCCAGCATTTT. It is translated as CASSLGTVDQPQHF.

The table lists this clonotype with a few counts. The chain recombines TRBV3-1 with TRBJ2-2; 7 nucleotides line up with TRBD2. V trimming: 1 base; J trimming: 1 base; junction bases outside the gene matches: 6. Germline V lookup: CDR1 LGHDT, CDR2 YNNKEL (reference sequence). The CDR3 sequence is 17 residues long. The CDR3 coding sequence is TGTGCCAGCAGCCAAGCCCCTAGCGGAGGGAACACCGGGGAGCTGTTTTTT. Translation gives CASSQAPSGGNTGELFF. Together with reference TRBV3-1 and TRBJ2-2, the CDR3 gives the full variable domain: DTAVSQTPKYLVTQMGNDKSIKCEQNLGHDTMYWYKQDSKKFLKIMFSYNNKELIINETVPNRFSPKSPDKAHLNLHINSLELGDSAVYFCASSQAPSGGNTGELFFGEGSRLTVL.

This clonotype was seen a handful of times. This chain connects TRBV5-1 to TRBJ2-3; no clear D gene. V lost 0 bases and J 2 bases, leaving 10 bases between the germline ends. CDR3 length equals 15 residues. Germline-derived CDR1 and CDR2 are SGHRS and YFSETQ. CDR3 region: CASSLVAIDTDTQYF. DNA of the CDR3: TGCGCCAGCAGCTTGGTGGCGATTGACACAGATACGCAGTATTTT.

DNA of the CDR3: TGTGCCACCAGTGACCCGATAGCGGGGGGGGATGAGCAGTTCTTC. Amino acid sequence: CATSDPIAGGDEQFF. The gene calls are TRBV24-1 and TRBJ2-1; 11 bases map to TRBD2. The junction had 6 bases not matched to a gene; V was cut back by 4 bases and J by 8 bases. The CDR3 covers 15 residues. Germline V gene lookup returns CDR1 KGHDR and CDR2 SFDVKD.

This clonotype was seen only a few times. The V gene is TRBV11-2, the J gene TRBJ1-3, with D hard to call. From germline, CDR1 is SGHAT and CDR2 FQNNGV. This CDR3 has 16 residues. With 5 bases removed from V and 1 base from J, the gap between germline ends came to 15 bases. The CDR3 spells CASSTVGRWSGNTIYF. The CDR3, as DNA: TGTGCCAGCAGCACAGTGGGCAGGTGGTCTGGAAACACCATATATTTT.

The CDR3 nucleotides read TGTGCCAGCAGCACCGGGACAAGATACAATGAGCAGTTCTTC. Its protein is CASSTGTRYNEQFF. V usage is TRBV7-8 and J usage is TRBJ2-1; perhaps TRBD1 as D (6 bases). V lost 5 bases to trimming and J lost 4 bases, with 12 bases between them. Germline V CDR1 and CDR2: SGHVS, FQNEAQ. The CDR3 length is 14 residues.

The chain is built from TRBV30 and TRBJ1-2; 7 nucleotides agree with TRBD1. The V and J ends lost 3 bases and 4 bases, in that order; junction bases with no gene match: 5. This CDR3 comprises 13 residues. Germline V CDR1 and CDR2: GTSNPN, SVGIG (reference sequence). The CDR3 here is CAWRTGHGYGYTF. In DNA form, the CDR3 reads TGTGCCTGGAGGACAGGGCACGGCTATGGCTACACCTTC.

V gene TRBV29-1 combines with J gene TRBJ2-7, with TRBD1 as a possible D gene (6 bases). Per the germline V gene, CDR1 is SQVTM and CDR2 is ANQGSEA. V gave up 4 bases and J gave up 0 bases, with 10 bases separating them. This CDR3 contains 13 residues. CDR3 protein: CSVGTDLSYEQYF. DNA for the CDR3: TGCAGCGTTGGGACAGACCTCTCCTACGAGCAGTACTTC.

A few counts support this clonotype. The rearrangement uses TRBV5-1 and TRBJ2-1; D gene ambiguous. The CDR3 consists of 14 residues. CDR1 is SGHRS, CDR2 YFSETQ, per germline. V was pared by 0 bases and J by 4 bases, with 8 bases between. As DNA, the CDR3 is TGCGCCAGCAGCTTGGTAACCTCTTACAATGAGCAGTTCTTC. Protein product: CASSLVTSYNEQFF.